The entry below gives a single TCR beta chain sequence along with its context. Method: immunoSEQ multiplex PCR; TCRdb's copy keeps in-frame clones and lacks some. The table has about 96,000 clones, roughly 83% seen once; the top ten hold 17%. Looked up from germline, CDR1 is SNHLY and CDR2 is FYNNEI. The CDR3 runs 16 residues. The V and J ends lost 7 bases and 3 bases respectively, with 21 bases between them. This entry is derived from a study of blood T cell repertoires in COVID-19. The chain is built from TRBV2 and TRBJ2-5; TRBD1 might be the D (5 bases). This sequence was found in a woman aged 60-70 years with acute or convalescent COVID-19. The sequenced sample consisted of peripheral blood. The DNA of the CDR3 is TGTGCCAGCAAAGCCCCGATTGTCCAGGGTAAAGAGACCCAGTACTTC. Translation: CASKAPIVQGKETQYF.